What follows describes a single T cell receptor beta chain. The antigen remains unidentified. Per germline, CDR1 LNHDA and CDR2 SQIVND (reference sequence). V was pared by 5 bases and J by 9 bases, with 13 bases between. The CDR3 extends over 13 amino acids. Methods used by the authors: Differences in CDR3 between clinicopathological groups were drawn on to build a classifier intended to discriminate distant-metastatic papillary thyroid cancer patients. TCRdb re-called clones from the PCR reads using MiXCR. TCRdb's processing, not the study's, gives the V and J calls here. The sample lists 10,000 to 15,000 clones, 30% to 35% occurring once. The entry originates in a study of metastatic and nonmetastatic thyroid tumors. Overall study: Where malignant and benign thyroid patients were concerned, repertoires were compared across blood and tumor or nodule tissue.

Whole-study results and caveats: Reported TCR beta diversity, measured in blood and tumor, was significantly higher for malignant thyroid tumors than for benign nodules.

All patients reached thyroid surgery having received no treatment beforehand. The receptor comes from a female donor with papillary thyroid cancer or a benign thyroid nodule (not recorded which). Some clones in this sample may be carry-over from other donors' samples. The gene calls are TRBV19 and TRBJ2-2; a possible D gene is TRBD1 (6 bases). Sequencing was carried out using tumor tissue. In nucleotides, the CDR3 is TGTGCCAGTAGTCAGGGGACGTCGCGGGAGCTGTTTTTT. The encoded protein is CASSQGTSRELFF.